This record concerns one TCR beta chain sequence. This clone's antigen is unknown. It has no much larger one-base neighbor in the sample; base qualities were not kept. TCRbeta CDR3 regions were amplified from genomic DNA using the immunoSEQ Assay, a bias-controlled multiplex PCR. Processing in the source paper ran as follows. Nucleated cell counts per sample were estimated from amplification of reference gene primers within the assay. To quantify the absolute abundance of each unique TCRbeta CDR3 rearrangement, sequence reads were collapsed and filtered. For each sample, productive Simpson clonality was calculated as the square root of Simpson's diversity index over productive rearrangements. TCRdb took over this immuneACCESS table, retaining in-frame rearrangements with V and J assigned. Such tables are incomplete; in checked studies, under half of the missing clones stem from an unresolved V gene, and the remainder is unexplained. The DNA gave D and trimming, while V, J and clone size come from that table. The sample table lists 150,000 to 250,000 clones, 70% to 80% of them with a count of one. The top ten clones comprise about 6.5% of the sample.

The CDR3 measures 15 amino acids from cysteine to phenylalanine. Kept here is only the CDR3 DNA, which spans 45 bases and is read in frame from base 1. Trimming costs V 0 bases and J 6 bases, and their ends lie 13 bases apart. CDR1 and CDR2 were assigned from the germline V gene as LGHNA and YNFKEQ. This specimen comes from a study of blood T cell repertoires in COVID-19 (dated by TCRdb to the early 2020s). Background for the entire study: Samples from collaborators originated in the United States, Italy and Spain and spanned both the acute and convalescent phases of COVID-19. The dataset comprised deeply sampled blood TCRbeta repertoires from subjects exposed to, actively infected with, or recovered from COVID-19. Where available, HLA class I and class II types were obtained from metadata supplied by the sample provider rather than from assay-based typing. The repertoires were made available in a free public database intended to serve as a resource for research on the immune response to SARS-CoV-2. The prospective study material was composed of cDNA or gDNA derived from T cells, B-cell-depleted T cells, or PBMCs. Sample metadata almost always included a de-identified subject ID, COVID-19 status, age in years and sex. Samples were obtained from the ongoing ImmuneRACE study (first 160 participants) and from 1,254 subjects provided by 6 global collaborators. On the study overall, not on this receptor specifically: Clinical and demographic metadata were provided uncurated, with the amount varying by source and participant.

One collaborating source in Seattle enrolled patients during active infection and followed them longitudinally through the course of disease. Whole blood was collected in K2EDTA tubes by collaborating institutions according to the institutions' own protocols. For TCRbeta analysis, collaborator samples were shipped as frozen whole blood, as isolated PBMCs, or as DNA extracted from either sample type. The clonotype was recovered from a woman aged 40-49 years with COVID-19, enrolled during active disease. The chain is made from TRBV4-2 and TRBJ2-3; the D region possibly corresponds to TRBD1 (6 bases align). Source material: peripheral blood. Here the CDR3 is given as CASSQEGAQGDTQYF. The bases are TGTGCCAGCAGCCAAGAGGGAGCCCAGGGGGATACGCAGTATTTT.